This T cell receptor (beta chain) was identified in a study of cytomegalovirus exposure and HLA in healthy donors (dated by TCRdb to 2016 to 2017). At the level of the whole study: In an earlier analysis of approximately 640 of the donors, 250 to 350 Gb of sequence data and 100 million or so unique TCR beta sequences from about 179 million T cells were reported. Roughly 300 gigabases of sequencing data and around 85 million unique TCR sequences made up an early release that covered approximately 650 HLA-typed donors. Among the approximately 430 genotyped donors, approximately 77% belonged to the genetic ancestry cluster associated with self-reported Caucasian donors. The study aimed to test whether cataloging public T cell receptors could reveal signatures of past pathogen exposure. Using immunosequencing, the study profiled T cell repertoires from fewer than 700 subjects and related those repertoires to cytomegalovirus serostatus. Along with the roughly 700-subject first cohort, a separate validation cohort of roughly 110 different subjects was used. To predict cytomegalovirus infection status, the study brought together high-throughput TCR immunosequencing, statistical association of individual TCRs with disease status, and machine learning. To study patterns of TCR occurrence, a later analysis re-analyzed previously published TCR beta repertoires from 600 to 750 donors and added high-resolution HLA genotyping. In the later analysis, no new phenotypic data were used to find candidate immune exposures; instead, reliance was placed on TCR beta sequences and their occurrence across donors. An earlier analysis of several hundred of the donors used high-throughput TCR beta sequencing to judge whether each TCR beta V gene segment behaved as functional or pseudogenic. Alongside the repertoire data, information on donor age, sex, ethnicity and CMV serostatus was compiled. A later genetic analysis used genome-wide SNP genotypes for about 65% of the roughly 670 donors, treating that subset as a discovery cohort. Every discovery cohort repertoire had been produced on one sequencing platform. HLA typing covered class I and class II loci at four-digit resolution. The number of typed donors differed by locus: roughly 629-630 for A, B, C, DRB1 and DQB1; 522 for DQA1; 606 for DPA1; and around 490 for DPB1. About five DR-DQ haplotypes were handled as single units for association and clustering because linkage in the cohort was strong. On average, 235,054 unique TCR beta nucleotide sequences were sequenced per donor among 300 to 500 genotyped donors of the cohort, with around 19% of those sequences being non-productive.

CDR1 MNHNS and CDR2 SASEGT were looked up in the germline V gene. The CDR3 measures 15 amino acids from cysteine to phenylalanine. Just the 45-base CDR3 DNA is kept, in frame starting at base 1. V is cut by 2 bases and J by 1 base, and the space between the germline ends is 9 bases. The cohort consisted of 650 to 700 healthy bone marrow donors. At the time of sampling, all cohort members were nominally healthy, though unrecorded immune exposures were likely present. The donor was CMV seronegative and was included in the group of approximately 350 seronegative cohort members. A peripheral blood sample was collected from each donor, and TCR beta sequencing was performed on peripheral blood mononuclear cells. The Qiagen DNeasy Blood Extraction Kit was used to extract genomic DNA from the blood cell samples. In the case of this clone: The antigen this receptor binds is unknown.

The method behind the library was the immunoSEQ multiplex PCR assay. For the multiplex PCR, a mixture combining 60 forward primers for TCR Vbeta segments and 13 reverse primers for TCR Jbeta segments was used. The CDR3 region of rearranged TCR beta genes was amplified from genomic DNA with a multiplex PCR assay. The amplified TCR beta libraries were sequenced on the Illumina HiSeq System as 87-base-pair reads. The source study handled its data this way. A later analysis tallied 75 million to 95 million unique TCR beta chains across the 660 or so repertoires, and some 10 million of those chains were shared by two or more donors. Raw reads were error-corrected and collapsed into unique sequences by a nearest-neighbor algorithm in which closely related sequences were merged to remove PCR and sequencing errors. Alignment of CDR3 sequences to IMGT reference sequences was used to assign V, D and J gene segments. For a sequence to be retained, at least a six-nucleotide match to both a V gene segment and a J gene segment was required. Rearrangements were classified as productive when the CDR3 lacked stop codons and remained in frame with V and J, and all other rearrangements were classified as non-productive. CDR3 was defined by IMGT convention, running from the second conserved V-encoded cysteine to the conserved J-encoded phenylalanine. The earlier analysis of about 500 of the donors excluded sequences that lacked an unambiguous match to a single V gene segment. An earlier analysis of a few hundred of the donors called V segments functional above 56.7% productive rearrangements and segregating when the between-donor standard deviation exceeded 5%. A statistical classification framework was developed to diagnose cytomegalovirus status using the catalog of TCR beta chain sequences. V and J gene assignment, in a later analysis, came from comparing TCR nucleotide sequences with IMGT/GENE-DB human TR gene sequences. Using the TCRdist pipeline, a later analysis assigned CDR3 sequences along with most-parsimonious VDJ recombination scenarios. A later analysis defined each TCR beta chain by its CDR3 amino acid sequence plus V-gene family, and excluded reads lacking a unique V-gene family. In a later analysis, nearly 600 highly shared, low-generation-probability nucleotide sequences were removed to address suspected cross-contamination and a sequencing artifact. In a later analysis, a clonal expansion index for each public chain was calculated from normalized within-repertoire ranks of inferred template counts. Generation probabilities in a later analysis came from a VDJ recombination model fitted to out-of-frame rearrangements, and those results were checked against IGoR. In a later analysis, TCR-TCR, TCR-HLA and TCR-CMV co-occurrence was scored with hypergeometric tests, and a repertoire-size bias correction was applied to TCR pairs. To estimate false discovery rates, a later analysis permuted the HLA or CMV assignments 20 times. In a later analysis, co-occurring TCRs were grouped using DBSCAN, with TCRdist sequence similarity added in when clustering inside HLA-allele-positive subsets. For co-occurrence clustering, repertoires with fewer than 30,000 or more than 120,000 public chains were excluded, along with roughly 5 repertoires with anomalous nucleotide sharing. TCRdb took this table from immuneACCESS and kept in-frame rearrangements with V and J called. Such tables lack part of the clones; where checked against another copy, unresolved V genes explain under half of the gap, and the rest is unexplained. The DNA was the basis for D and trimming; V, J and clone size are from that table. This sample's table carries under 200,000 clones. Of the sample, roughly 2% falls within the top ten clones.

What the authors observed across the whole study: The presence/absence analyses assumed that sequencing depth was roughly uniform across donors, and that assumption may not be true. A later analysis found that most CMV-associated TCR beta chains appeared HLA-restricted, with HLA associations seemingly driven largely by CMV exposure. A group of highly shared sequence variants was considered likely to be a technical artifact of the sequencing pipeline. A total of 150 to 200 TCR beta chains were listed by the study as associated with cytomegalovirus. Several of the top co-occurrence clusters appeared to be linked to parvovirus B19, influenza, CMV and Epstein-Barr virus, according to a later analysis. Because counts were too low, seventeen rarely observed V segments, including chromosome 9 orphons, were excluded from the earlier analysis of 587 of the donors. In an earlier analysis of several hundred of the donors, most TCR beta V segments were observed in productive rearrangements about 87% or about 30% of the time, broadly matching IMGT annotations. Linkage disequilibrium might explain the correlated functional status among segregating V segments, but an unknown experimental factor could not be ruled out. In a later genetic analysis, a missense DCLRE1C variant was associated with V-gene and J-gene trimming of TCR beta chains, and the association was replicated in an independent cohort. When HLA alleles, especially DR and DQ, strongly co-occurred, TCR associations were difficult to assign to individual alleles. A later analysis found that TCR association rates varied across HLA loci, with DRB1 alleles showing the most associated TCRs and HLA-C alleles the fewest. Some IMGT-functional V segments, including TRBV6-2 and TRBV6-3, could not be distinguished by the 87-base-pair reads and were therefore excluded. Because some donors lacked HLA typing at each locus, the association tests relied only on the typed subset. Most TCR sequences were seen in very few donors, while some public TCRs were found in many individuals. The only immune exposure information available for the cohort was CMV serostatus. A few of the identified cytomegalovirus-associated TCR beta chains were confirmed in vitro to be specific for cytomegalovirus antigens. Compared with the roughly 700-donor mean, donors in an Asian-associated ancestry cluster had fewer N-insertions in productive TCRs, according to a later genetic analysis. The classifier was reported to diagnose cytomegalovirus status with high specificity and sensitivity in both the original and validation cohorts. According to the authors, the approach could potentially be generalized to other disease states and immunological phenotypes. In this cohort, only TCR beta chains were sequenced, and detectable features were limited by the absence of alpha or paired-chain data. A further reported finding was that TCR beta sequences accurately predicted the HLA-A and HLA-B alleles for most subjects in the first cohort. In a later analysis, more than 15,000 TCR beta sequences were associated with specific HLA alleles at a false discovery rate of 0.05. In a later analysis, HLA-associated TCR beta chains were found to be more clonally expanded and to have lower generation probabilities than equally common non-associated chains.

Sample: PBMCs. The rearranged segments are TRBV6-1 and TRBJ2-1; TRBD2 is perhaps the D gene, given 6 matching bases. This receptor was obtained from a man aged 25-45 years in good health and CMV-seronegative. The sequence in DNA is TGTGCCAGCAGTGAATTCGGGAGTTCCTACAATGAGCAGTTCTTC. Its protein reads: CASSEFGSSYNEQFF.